This TCR beta chain was found in a study of CD8 T cells in Susac syndrome. RNA, at about 0.45 to 1 ug, was reverse transcribed with random hexamers. Coverage of TCR beta CDR3 amplification by immunoSEQ multiplex PCR extended to 54 Vbeta and 13 Jbeta. TCRdb independently ran MiXCR on the immunoSEQ multiplex PCR reads; one entry per CDR3 protein. The sample holds over 95,000 distinct CDR3 sequences, around 90% seen once. The CDR3 has 16 amino acids. Trimming took off 0 bases at V and 3 bases at J, with 14 bases between the two ends. Per the germline V gene, CDR1 is MNHEY and CDR2 is SVGEGT. Sequencing of TCR beta was performed on blood CD8+ T cells and on blood CD4+ T cells. CD8+ and CD4+ T cells were negatively isolated; TEMRA cells were FACS-enriched.

Sequenced sample: CD8+ T cells from PBMCs. The gene calls are TRBV6-2 or TRBV6-3 and TRBJ1-1, with D possibly being TRBD1 (5 bases). The sequence came from a human donor in good health. The CDR3 region has the DNA TGTGCCAGCAGTTACTCGCCGGGGGAACCTTACACTGAAGCTTTCTTT. Its translation: CASSYSPGEPYTEAFF.